The 15 T cell receptor beta chains presented below share a single source sample, sequenced in a study of cytomegalovirus exposure and HLA in healthy donors. Primers for the PCR totalled 60 Vbeta and 13 Jbeta. Measured with immunoSEQ multiplex PCR; TCRdb has only the in-frame clones, and not every one. This repertoire shows about 82,000 clones, under 80% found once; its top ten account for 20% to 25%. The sample consisted of PBMCs. All receptors come from a man under 40 in good health and CMV-seropositive.

The chain links TRBV7-9 to TRBJ1-1; no reliable D call. V was clipped by 5 bases and J by 1 base, with 11 bases between them. Per the germline V gene, CDR1 is SEHNR and CDR2 is FQNEAQ (reference sequence). This CDR3 contains 14 residues. CDR3 loop: CASSRGEKNTEAFF. For the CDR3, the DNA is TGTGCCAGCAGCCGAGGCGAGAAGAACACTGAAGCTTTCTTT.

The chain couples TRBV30 to TRBJ2-3; 7 bases fit TRBD1. Germline V CDR1 and CDR2: GTSNPN, SVGIG (reference sequence). The CDR3 is 14 residues long. Trimming removed 4 bases from V and 1 base from J; junction bases left unmatched: 5. CDR3: CAWTPGQGTDTQYF. CDR3 in DNA: TGTGCCTGGACCCCAGGACAGGGCACAGATACGCAGTATTTT.

The chain is built from TRBV19 and TRBJ2-5; possible D gene TRBD1, 6 bases. Gene TRBJ2-7 matches the end of the DNA better, so the J call may be wrong. In germline, CDR1 is LNHDA, CDR2 SQIVND (reference sequence). The CDR3 runs to 14 residues. The CDR3: CASSIGTVSYEQYF. DNA for the CDR3: TGTGCCAGTAGTATAGGGACAGTTTCCTACGAGCAGTACTTC.

The chain combines TRBV2 with TRBJ2-2; the match to TRBD2 covers 9 bases. The CDR3 spans 16 residues. The trim removed 2 bases at V and 7 bases at J, leaving 8 bases unmatched. Per germline, CDR1 SNHLY and CDR2 FYNNEI. The CDR3 spells CASSESAGGLDGELFF. The CDR3 DNA reads TGTGCCAGCAGTGAAAGTGCGGGGGGGTTGGACGGGGAGCTGTTTTTT.

This chain links TRBV7-2 with TRBJ2-7; D ambiguous. CDR1 and CDR2 (germline): SGHTA, FQGNSA. The V gene lost 1 base and the J gene lost 12 bases, with 13 bases spanning the gap. This CDR3 spans 12 amino acids. The CDR3 here is CASSLGVGRGYF. The CDR3 DNA follows: TGTGCCAGCAGCTTAGGCGTCGGTCGCGGGTACTTC.

CDR3 nucleotide sequence: TGTGCCAGCAGCTCGTCCCTAGCGGGATTGGGGGAGACCCAGTACTTC. This sequence encodes CASSSSLAGLGETQYF. J is TRBJ2-5 and V is TRBV5-4, with 9 bases lining up with TRBD2. The CDR3 length is 16 residues. The J segment lost 5 bases and the V segment lost 3 bases, leaving 11 bases of the junction unmatched. CDR1 and CDR2 (germline): SGHNT, YYREEE (reference sequence).

The rearrangement uses TRBV2 and TRBJ1-2; 7 bases align to TRBD1. This CDR3 comprises 13 residues. Germline assignment: CDR1 SNHLY and CDR2 FYNNEI. V lost 8 bases, J lost 5 bases, and 8 bases stayed unmatched. The DNA of the CDR3 is TGTGCCAGCGGTTTTGGGACAGCTTATGGCTACACCTTC. Protein sequence: CASGFGTAYGYTF.

The chain uses TRBV27 and TRBJ1-4, with D unclear. CDR1 is MNHEY and CDR2 is SMNVEV in the germline V gene (reference sequence). The CDR3 length is 13 residues. Deletions cut 2 bases from V and 4 bases from J, with 5 bases between. The CDR3 sequence is CASSLISNEKLFF. DNA of the CDR3: TGTGCCAGCAGTTTAATCAGTAATGAAAAACTGTTTTTT.

V is TRBV30 and J is TRBJ1-3; weak D call: TRBD1 (5 bases). The CDR3 totals 15 residues. Germline V gives CDR1 GTSNPN, CDR2 SVGIG (reference sequence). V was clipped by 2 bases and J by 0 bases, with 11 bases between them. In DNA, the CDR3 is TGTGCCTGGAGTAAGGGGTCCAACTCTGGAAACACCATATATTTT. Translated, it gives CAWSKGSNSGNTIYF.

The rearrangement uses TRBV28 and TRBJ2-7; unclear D gene. Germline CDR1 MDHEN, CDR2 SYDVKM. The CDR3 consists of 10 residues. V was shortened by 7 bases and J by 4 bases, with 5 bases between the two germline ends. CDR3 nucleotides: TGTGCCAGCATGCGATACGAGCAGTACTTC. Translated, it gives CASMRYEQYF. The complete variable domain, with remaining parts taken from reference TRBV28 and TRBJ2-7, reads DVKVTQSSRYLVKRTGEKVFLECVQDMDHENMFWYRQDPGLGLRLIYFSYDVKMKEKGDIPEGYSVSREKKERFSLILESASTNQTSMYLCASMRYEQYFGPGTRLTVT.

This chain connects TRBV5-1 to TRBJ2-3, with D maybe TRBD2 (6 bases). Germline CDR1 SGHRS, CDR2 YFSETQ. The CDR3 spans 16 residues. V was shortened by 4 bases and J by 3 bases, with 18 bases between the two germline ends. DNA of the CDR3: TGCGCCAGCAGCCCACTCGGCGGGGCACCGACAGATACGCAGTATTTT. As protein: CASSPLGGAPTDTQYF.

The gene calls are TRBV14 and TRBJ1-2, with a weak D call TRBD1 (6 bases). Germline CDR1 SGHDN, CDR2 FVKESK. V lost 3 bases to trimming and J lost 5 bases, with 10 bases between them. This CDR3 comprises 13 residues. The CDR3 DNA is TGTGCCAGCAGCCAGGCGGGGGCGTATGGCTACACCTTC. Its protein is CASSQAGAYGYTF.

J is TRBJ1-1 and V is TRBV27; maybe TRBD1 (6 bases). Trimming left V 2 bases short and J 4 bases short, with 8 bases between. Germline CDR1 and CDR2: MNHEY and SMNVEV (reference sequence). This CDR3 spans 13 amino acids. In nucleotides, the CDR3 is TGTGCCAGCAGTTTAGCCAGGGGCACTGAAGCTTTCTTT. It codes for CASSLARGTEAFF.

This clone showed up just a few times. J is TRBJ2-7 and V is TRBV29-1; TRBD1 might be the D (5 bases). V lost 0 bases and J 2 bases, leaving 11 bases between the germline ends. CDR1 and CDR2 (germline): SQVTM, ANQGSEA. CDR3 length: 14 residues. This CDR3 is CSVEDLGHPYEQYF. Written as DNA, the CDR3 is TGCAGCGTTGAAGATCTAGGACATCCCTACGAGCAGTACTTC.

This chain connects TRBV7-9 to TRBJ2-7; TRBD1 matches at 7 bases. The V and J ends lost 8 bases and 2 bases, in that order; junction bases with no gene match: 3. The CDR3 covers 12 residues. The germline V gene encodes CDR1 SEHNR and CDR2 FQNEAQ (reference sequence). The CDR3 nucleotides are TGTGCCAGCGGACAGGTAACCTACGAGCAGTACTTC. Its translation is CASGQVTYEQYF. Full variable domain (remainder filled in from reference TRBV7-9 and TRBJ2-7): DTGVSQNPRHKITKRGQNVTFRCDPISEHNRLYWYRQTLGQGPEFLTYFQNEAQLEKSRLLSDRFSAERPKGSFSTLEIQRTEQGDSAMYLCASGQVTYEQYFGPGTRLTVT.